The clone carrying this T cell receptor beta chain was seen ten or more times. Its matching antigen is unknown. Researchers prepared the TCRbeta library using unique molecular identifiers, the study reports. TCRdb recomputed calls from the PCR reads with MiXCR, one row per CDR3 protein. This table has about 160,000 distinct CDR3 sequences, around 10% appearing once. Germline values: CDR1 MGHDK, CDR2 SYGVNS. Trimming at V came to 4 bases and at J to 0 bases, leaving 11 bases not matched to a gene. The CDR3 loop spans 18 amino acids. The sample is drawn from a study of T-cell reconstitution after alpha-beta-depleted transplantation in children. Whole-study results and caveats: Once a year had passed after transplant, T-cell counts and diversity came mostly from newly produced T cells.

The origin of this receptor is a boy aged 2 to 10 with acute myeloid leukemia, due to receive a stem cell transplant. Source: PBMCs, taken before TCRalphabeta/CD19-depleted stem cell transplant. The chain uses TRBV25-1 and TRBJ2-2, with 7 bases identical to TRBD1. The CDR3 DNA sequence: TGTGCCAGCAGTGGAGTGCACAGGGGATTTTCGAACACCGGGGAGCTGTTTTTT. Encoded protein: CASSGVHRGFSNTGELFF.